A single sample gave rise to the 30 T cell receptor beta chains below, sequenced in a study of blood T cell repertoires in COVID-19. The table came from immunoSEQ multiplex PCR; TCRdb's copy has only in-frame clones and leaves some out. Counted here are approximately 530,000 clones, around nine tenths occurring once; the ten biggest clones make up 7.8%. The sample comprised peripheral blood. The source is a woman aged 45-59 years with COVID-19, enrolled during active disease.

V usage is TRBV9 and J usage is TRBJ2-3; D might be TRBD2 (5 bases). There are 16 residues in the CDR3. Trimming removed 0 bases at V and 0 bases at J, with 11 bases between. From germline, CDR1 is SGDLS and CDR2 YYNGEE. The CDR3 DNA follows: TGTGCCAGCAGCGTAGTGGGAGACCCTAGCACAGATACGCAGTATTTT. Its protein is CASSVVGDPSTDTQYF.

DNA of the CDR3: TGCGCCAGCAGCTTTAGCCCATACGGGGTGCCTAATGAAAAACTGTTTTTT. Amino acid sequence: CASSFSPYGVPNEKLFF. The chain has TRBV5-1 and TRBJ1-4; D remains ambiguous. V lost 2 bases to trimming and J lost 3 bases, with 17 bases between them. The CDR3 has 17 residues. Germline V gene data show CDR1 as SGHRS and CDR2 as YFSETQ.

This sequence joins TRBV2 and TRBJ2-3; 8 nucleotides line up with TRBD1. The CDR3 is 14 amino acids. The germline CDR1 and CDR2 sequences are SNHLY and FYNNEI. The junction had 6 bases not matched to a gene; V was cut back by 4 bases and J by 6 bases. CDR3 DNA sequence: TGTGCCAGCAGTGGGACAGGGAAGTCCGATACGCAGTATTTT. This codes for CASSGTGKSDTQYF.

The chain employs TRBV11-2 and TRBJ1-4; D gene unclear. V lost 1 base and J 14 bases, leaving 17 bases between the germline ends. Looked up from germline, CDR1 is SGHAT and CDR2 is FQNNGV. The CDR3 totals 14 residues. CDR3 DNA sequence: TGTGCCAGCAGCTTAGGCAGCGTCGGCGGAACCCTGTTTTTT. Its protein product is CASSLGSVGGTLFF.

This clone was picked up one time. V usage is TRBV27 and J usage is TRBJ2-7, with a tentative D call TRBD2 (6 bases). CDR3 length: 14 amino acids. Germline V gene lookup returns CDR1 MNHEY and CDR2 SMNVEV (reference sequence). V lost 3 bases, J lost 2 bases, and 11 bases lay in between. CDR3 residues: CASSFTGGPYEQYF. As DNA, the CDR3 is TGTGCCAGCAGTTTCACCGGGGGACCCTACGAGCAGTACTTC.

The chain couples TRBV6-5 to TRBJ2-7; TRBD2 agrees at 14 bases. The J segment lost 3 bases and the V segment lost 7 bases, leaving 2 bases of the junction unmatched. Looked up from germline, CDR1 is MNHEY and CDR2 is SVGAGI. The CDR3 sequence is 14 residues long. CDR3 nucleotide sequence: TGTGCCAGCACCGGGACTAGCGGGGGCTACGAGCAGTACTTC. This sequence encodes CASTGTSGGYEQYF.

The V gene is TRBV18, the J gene TRBJ1-1; D remains unclear. There are 10 residues in the CDR3. CDR1 is KGHSH and CDR2 is LQKENI in the germline V gene. The V end was cut by 5 bases, the J end by 6 bases, with 4 bases between. CDR3 bases: TGTGCCAGCTCAGGCCCTGAAGCTTTCTTT. Translation gives CASSGPEAFF.

J is TRBJ1-1 and V is TRBV29-1; possibly TRBD1 for D (6 bases). CDR3 length: 15 amino acids. Germline values: CDR1 SQVTM, CDR2 ANQGSEA. Trimming left V 6 bases short and J 3 bases short, with 20 bases between. CDR3 in amino acids: CSVGLMDREDTEAFF. The CDR3, as DNA: TGCAGCGTGGGGTTGATGGACAGAGAGGACACTGAAGCTTTCTTT.

This clone showed up just a few times. The chain carries TRBV24-1 and TRBJ2-7, with TRBD1 matching 8 bases. This CDR3 has 14 amino acids. The V gene end was trimmed by 1 base and the J gene end by 6 bases; junction bases not matched to a gene: 4. CDR1 is KGHDR, CDR2 SFDVKD, per germline. The CDR3 DNA follows: TGTGCCACCAGTGATTTTCCAGGGGGCGGCGAGCAGTACTTC. Translating gives CATSDFPGGGEQYF.

The chain has TRBV5-1 and TRBJ2-6; perhaps TRBD1 as D (5 bases). V was trimmed by 4 bases and J by 5 bases, leaving 19 bases between them. The CDR3 length is 17 residues. Germline CDR1 SGHRS, CDR2 YFSETQ. The DNA for the CDR3 is TGCGCCAGCAGCCCAGCCCCCCCCCAGGGCAGGGCCAACGTCCTGACTTTC. It yields the protein CASSPAPPQGRANVLTF.

The V call is TRBV6-1, the J call TRBJ1-2; 7 positions agree with TRBD1. V lost 4 bases and J lost 7; bases outside the gene matches: 15. The CDR3 extends over 16 amino acids. CDR1 is MNHNS, CDR2 SASEGT, per germline. CDR3 coding DNA: TGTGCCAGCAGTGGGGGATTCACGACAGGGTCGGCTGGCTACACCTTC. It encodes CASSGGFTTGSAGYTF.

The J gene is TRBJ2-7, the V gene TRBV30; TRBD2 aligns across 8 bases. CDR1 and CDR2 (germline): GTSNPN, SVGIG (reference sequence). Trimming took 8 bases from V and 4 from J; bases not matched to a gene: 13. This CDR3 contains 14 residues. The CDR3 spells CAVLESGSYYEQYF. In DNA, the CDR3 is TGTGCCGTCCTCGAAAGCGGGAGTTATTACGAGCAGTACTTC.

The rearrangement joins TRBV9 to TRBJ1-4, with D perhaps TRBD1 (5 bases). Deletions cut 4 bases from V and 4 bases from J, with 8 bases between. The CDR3 is 13 amino acids. Germline V gene sequence: CDR1 SGDLS, CDR2 YYNGEE. The CDR3 coding sequence is TGTGCCAGCAGCCAAGGGGATAATGAAAAACTGTTTTTT. It codes for CASSQGDNEKLFF.

The chain recombines TRBV7-2 with TRBJ2-1, with D possibly being TRBD2 (5 bases). V was clipped by 1 base and J by 10 bases, with 8 bases between them. Per germline, CDR1 SGHTA and CDR2 FQGNSA. This CDR3 is 12 amino acids long. CDR3 residues: CASSLVPGEQFF. The CDR3 coding sequence is TGTGCCAGCAGCTTAGTGCCGGGGGAGCAGTTCTTC.

This clone was counted a single time. The V call is TRBV5-6, the J call TRBJ1-3; D gene uncertain. The CDR3 is made up of 16 amino acids. Trimming shortened V by 5 bases and J by 0 bases, and 15 bases separated the two germline ends. Germline lookup yields CDR1 SGHDT and CDR2 YYEEEE. The CDR3 sequence: CASRPGDGYSGNTIYF. CDR3 nucleotides: TGTGCCAGCAGACCGGGTGACGGATACTCTGGAAACACCATATATTTT.

The CDR3 protein is CASRPSRQVYGYTF. CDR3 nucleotides: TGTGCCAGCAGACCTTCGAGACAGGTCTATGGCTACACCTTC. The rearrangement joins TRBV14 to TRBJ1-2, with D perhaps matching TRBD1 (6 bases). Trimming shortened V by 6 bases and J by 4 bases, and 15 bases separated the two germline ends. CDR1 is SGHDN and CDR2 is FVKESK in the germline V gene. The CDR3 has 14 amino acids.

The chain recombines TRBV5-1 with TRBJ2-6; D is unresolved. V dropped 4 bases and J dropped 0 bases, with 14 bases sitting between them. This CDR3 comprises 17 residues. CDR1 and CDR2 from the germline V gene are SGHRS and YFSETQ. The CDR3, as DNA: TGCGCCAGCAGCCCTCCTCTGCCGGGCTCTGGGGCCAACGTCCTGACTTTC. Amino acid sequence: CASSPPLPGSGANVLTF.

This chain connects TRBV3-1 (or the pseudogene TRBV3-2) to TRBJ1-2; D is possibly TRBD1 (6 bases). This CDR3 has 15 amino acids. Germline loops: CDR1 LGHDT, CDR2 YNNKEL (reference sequence). The V end lost 6 bases, the J end lost 3 bases, and 17 bases lay between the germline ends. In nucleotides, the CDR3 is TGTGCCAGCAGTCGCTACGGGAAGGGGGACTATGGCTACACCTTC. Its protein product is CASSRYGKGDYGYTF.

This chain joins TRBV11-2 and TRBJ2-1; tentatively, D is TRBD1 (5 bases). V was pared by 1 base and J by 3 bases, with 7 bases between. Germline lookup yields CDR1 SGHAT and CDR2 FQNNGV. The CDR3 consists of 14 residues. CDR3: CASSLVQDYNEQFF. CDR3 coding DNA: TGTGCCAGCAGCTTAGTACAGGACTACAATGAGCAGTTCTTC.

The chain has TRBV6-5 and TRBJ1-1; 7 bases line up with TRBD1. The CDR3 consists of 15 residues. Germline CDR1 reads MNHEY; CDR2 reads SVGAGI. V was pared by 0 bases and J by 4 bases, with 5 bases of the junction left unmatched. This CDR3 reads CASSYSGPGGTEAFF. The CDR3 DNA reads as TGTGCCAGCAGTTACTCGGGGCCAGGGGGCACTGAAGCTTTCTTT.

The rearrangement uses TRBV28 and TRBJ1-1, with D hard to call. V was cut by 10 bases and J by 1 base, with 19 bases left in between. This CDR3 comprises 15 residues. Germline assignment: CDR1 MDHEN and CDR2 SYDVKM. The CDR3 spells CAIQLTRPTNTEAFF. CDR3 nucleotide sequence: TGTGCCATCCAATTGACAAGGCCAACGAACACTGAAGCTTTCTTT. Full variable domain (outside the CDR3, taken from reference TRBV28 and TRBJ1-1): DVKVTQSSRYLVKRTGEKVFLECVQDMDHENMFWYRQDPGLGLRLIYFSYDVKMKEKGDIPEGYSVSREKKERFSLILESASTNQTSMYLCAIQLTRPTNTEAFFGQGTRLTVV.

This clone was detected only once. The chain employs TRBV5-1 and TRBJ1-1; 10 nucleotides match TRBD1. The germline CDR1 and CDR2 sequences are SGHRS and YFSETQ. The CDR3 runs to 15 residues. V was clipped by 0 bases and J by 1 base; unmatched bases: 0. The CDR3 loop is CASSLGTGGNTEAFF. For the CDR3, the DNA is TGCGCCAGCAGCTTGGGGACAGGGGGGAACACTGAAGCTTTCTTT.

J is TRBJ1-1 and V is TRBV5-6, with TRBD1 matching over 10 bases. The V gene's germline CDR1 is SGHDT and CDR2 YYEEEE. V lost 2 bases to trimming and J lost 8 bases; unmatched junction nucleotides: 9. This CDR3 is built from 15 residues. The CDR3 nucleotides read TGTGCCAGCAGCTTCGGGACAGGGGCTTCGGCCGAAGCTTTCTTT. This encodes CASSFGTGASAEAFF.

The genes are TRBV5-6 and TRBJ1-5, with 9 positions matching TRBD1. CDR1 SGHDT and CDR2 YYEEEE come from the germline V gene. Germline trimming cut 3 bases from V and 4 bases from J; bases unmatched to any gene: 5. The CDR3 length is 15 residues. This CDR3 reads CASSSSGTGNQPQHF. The CDR3 DNA follows: TGTGCCAGCAGCTCATCCGGGACAGGGAATCAGCCCCAGCATTTT.

This clone was found once. This sequence joins TRBV20-1 and TRBJ1-1, with D hard to call. Germline V lookup: CDR1 DFQATT, CDR2 SNEGSKA (reference sequence). Trimming removed 5 bases at V and 8 bases at J, with 12 bases between. This CDR3 contains 11 residues. Here the CDR3 DNA reads TGCAGTGCTCTAGCGGAGGAAGAAGCTTTCTTT. This gives the protein CSALAEEEAFF.

About this clone: The sample holds other DNA sequences that translate to the same CDR3. The chain couples TRBV5-1 to TRBJ1-1; the D gene is possibly TRBD1 (5 bases). Trimming removed 3 bases from V and 1 base from J, with 7 bases in between. Germline CDR1 SGHRS, CDR2 YFSETQ. The CDR3 has 13 residues. CDR3 nucleotides: TGCGCCAGCAGCTCAAGGGGGAACACTGAAGCTTTCTTT. This translates into CASSSRGNTEAFF. The full variable domain, rest sourced from reference TRBV5-1 and TRBJ1-1, is KAGVTQTPRYLIKTRGQQVTLSCSPISGHRSVSWYQQTPGQGLQFLFEYFSETQRNKGNFPGRFSGRQFSNSRSEMNVSTLELGDSALYLCASSSRGNTEAFFGQGTRLTVV.

The chain uses TRBV5-6 and TRBJ1-1; 8 positions match TRBD1. The J segment lost 3 bases and the V segment lost 2 bases, leaving 3 bases of the junction unmatched. This CDR3 region has 14 residues. CDR1 and CDR2 (germline): SGHDT, YYEEEE. The CDR3 loop reads CASSFTGGDTEAFF. CDR3 coding DNA: TGTGCCAGCAGCTTCACAGGGGGGGACACTGAAGCTTTCTTT.

This clone was found once. The rearrangement joins TRBV19 to TRBJ1-5; possible D gene TRBD1, 5 bases. CDR3 size: 17 residues. Looked up from germline, CDR1 is LNHDA and CDR2 is SQIVND (reference sequence). V shed 2 bases and J shed 3 bases, with 17 bases lying between them. The CDR3 reads CASSIRQGWLDNQPQHF. In DNA form, the CDR3 reads TGTGCCAGTAGTATACGGCAGGGCTGGTTGGACAATCAGCCCCAGCATTTT. Using reference TRBV19 and TRBJ1-5 for the parts outside the CDR3, the full variable domain is DGGITQSPKYLFRKEGQNVTLSCEQNLNHDAMYWYRQDPGQGLRLIYYSQIVNDFQKGDIAEGYSVSREKKESFPLTVTSAQKNPTAFYLCASSIRQGWLDNQPQHFGDGTRLSIL.

The chain uses TRBV4-1 and TRBJ2-3; a possible D gene is TRBD2 (5 bases). V was pared by 0 bases and J by 2 bases, with 12 bases between. The germline V gene encodes CDR1 MGHRA and CDR2 YSYEKL. There are 16 residues in the CDR3. This CDR3 reads CASSQEGRGSTDTQYF. Written as DNA, the CDR3 is TGCGCCAGCAGCCAAGAAGGTCGGGGATCCACAGATACGCAGTATTTT.

The J gene is TRBJ2-2, the V gene TRBV2; D is ambiguous. Trimming shortened V by 6 bases and J by 6 bases, and 11 bases separated the two germline ends. The CDR3 covers 13 residues. Germline CDR1 and CDR2: SNHLY and FYNNEI. This CDR3 reads CASSPLLAGELFF. CDR3 bases: TGTGCCAGCAGCCCTTTGTTAGCCGGGGAGCTGTTTTTT.